The T cell receptor beta chain under discussion was sequenced for a study of cytomegalovirus exposure and HLA in healthy donors. At the level of the study: Approximately 200 million T cells yielded some 120 million unique TCR beta sequences in earlier analysis. Study results and limitations: In a later analysis, V- and J-gene trimming of beta chains associated with a DCLRE1C missense variant, replicated independently.

CDR3 length: 12 residues. The ends were cut back, 1 base at V and 3 bases at J, with 7 bases in the middle. Germline V gives CDR1 GTSNPN, CDR2 SVGIG (reference sequence). The PCR ran on 60 Vbeta and 13 Jbeta primers. Profiling relied on immunoSEQ multiplex PCR, and the TCRdb table lists in-frame clones only, not all of them. The data contain over 100,000 clones, about 70% of them singletons. Turning to this clone: Its antigen is unidentified.

The V gene is TRBV30, the J gene TRBJ2-7; no definite D call. The sample taken for sequencing was PBMCs. The receptor was isolated from a woman aged 25-40 years in good health and CMV-seronegative. CDR3 amino acids: CAWSEQNYEQYF. CDR3 bases: TGTGCCTGGAGTGAACAAAACTACGAGCAGTACTTC.